Following are 19 T cell receptor beta chains from one sample sequenced in a study of OX40 agonist ivuxolimab in advanced cancers. Using immunoSEQ multiplex PCR, the repertoire was profiled, and TCRdb retains in-frame clones only, with some absent. The repertoire has 55,000 to 85,000 clones, 75% to 90% of them found once; the top ten carry 1.2%. Sequenced material: CD4+ or CD8+ T cells sorted from blood, taken in a trial of the OX40 agonist ivuxolimab. Receptors originate from an adult with an advanced solid tumor such as melanoma, head and neck, liver or kidney cancer.

The chain is built from TRBV4-3 and TRBJ2-3; a possible D gene is TRBD2 (5 bases). The CDR3 consists of 16 residues. The germline V and J ends were trimmed by 4 bases and 2 bases, with 16 bases remaining between them. From germline, CDR1 is LGHNA and CDR2 YSLEER. The CDR3 DNA sequence: TGCGCCAGCAGCCCGAGGGCCTTCTATAACACAGATACGCAGTATTTT. Its translation: CASSPRAFYNTDTQYF.

The chain combines TRBV12-5 with TRBJ2-3, with TRBD1 identical over 8 bases. Germline V lookup: CDR1 LGHNT, CDR2 FRNRAP. The CDR3 length is 13 residues. For the CDR3, the DNA is TGTGCCTGCGGACAGGGCAGAGCAGATACGCAGTATTTT. The encoded protein is CACGQGRADTQYF. Based on the CDR3 plus reference TRBV12-5 and TRBJ2-3, the full variable domain is DARVTQTPRHKVTEMGQEVTMRCQPILGHNTVFWYRQTMMQGLELLAYFRNRAPLDDSGMPKDRFSAEMPDATLATLKIQPSEPRDSAVYFCACGQGRADTQYFGPGTRLTVL.

Only a few counts were recorded for this clone. The J gene is TRBJ1-2, the V gene TRBV14; a possible D gene is TRBD1 (5 bases). In germline, CDR1 is SGHDN, CDR2 FVKESK. This CDR3 has 15 residues. V lost 5 bases and J lost 2, with 15 bases in between. CDR3 nucleotides: TGTGCCAGCAGCTCAAGGAGGGGTGGGAACTATGGCTACACCTTC. It codes for CASSSRRGGNYGYTF.

This clone was found a few times. The chain employs TRBV29-1 and TRBJ1-1; D is unresolved. V lost 4 bases, J lost 6 bases, and 15 bases lay in between. CDR3 length: 13 residues. Germline V gene lookup returns CDR1 SQVTM and CDR2 ANQGSEA. This chain's CDR3 is CSVGKTTPAEAFF. As DNA, the CDR3 is TGCAGCGTTGGGAAGACTACTCCAGCTGAAGCTTTCTTT.

V gene TRBV27 combines with J gene TRBJ1-2; D gene ambiguous. With 0 bases removed from V and 6 bases from J, the gap between germline ends came to 8 bases. This CDR3 comprises 13 residues. Germline CDR1 and CDR2: MNHEY and SMNVEV (reference sequence). This CDR3 reads CASSLSVSDGYTF. The CDR3 bases are TGTGCCAGCAGTTTATCGGTATCCGATGGCTACACCTTC.

In its sample, this clone ranks as medium-sized (0.01 to 0.1%). The rearrangement links TRBV10-2 to TRBJ1-6, with D perhaps matching TRBD1 (6 bases). The CDR3 totals 13 residues. Germline V gene lookup returns CDR1 WSHSY and CDR2 SAAADI. The germline V and J ends were trimmed by 6 bases and 7 bases, with 10 bases remaining between them. The CDR3 DNA reads as TGCGCCAGCAGCAGGGGCCAGAATTCACCCCTCCACTTT. Translated, it gives CASSRGQNSPLHF.

V gene TRBV2 combines with J gene TRBJ2-7, with 9 bases aligning to TRBD1. The CDR3 runs to 13 residues. Germline CDR1 SNHLY, CDR2 FYNNEI. J was trimmed by 4 bases and V by 11 bases; bases with no gene match: 9. This CDR3 is CAGGQGPGYEQYF. In DNA form, the CDR3 reads TGTGCCGGGGGACAGGGTCCCGGGTACGAGCAGTACTTC.

This rearrangement joins TRBV10-3 to TRBJ2-5, with 10 bases identical to TRBD2. The CDR3 contains 16 residues. The V gene's germline CDR1 is ENHRY and CDR2 SYGVKD. The J segment lost 2 bases and the V segment lost 6 bases, leaving 9 bases of the junction unmatched. CDR3 DNA sequence: TGTGCCATCAGCAAAGCGGGGGGGCCAGAACAAGAGACCCAGTACTTC. This encodes CAISKAGGPEQETQYF.

V gene TRBV4-1 combines with J gene TRBJ1-2; maybe TRBD1 (6 bases). This CDR3 has 15 amino acids. V shed 5 bases and J shed 8 bases, with 21 bases lying between them. Germline lookup yields CDR1 MGHRA and CDR2 YSYEKL. The CDR3 DNA reads as TGCGCCAGCAGCGTAATCCCTACAGGGAACGGCGGCTACACCTTC. It specifies CASSVIPTGNGGYTF.

This chain connects TRBV5-1 to TRBJ1-4; 8 bases align to TRBD1. After removal of 0 bases from V and 7 bases from J, the junction contained 8 bases not matched to a gene. The CDR3 totals 16 residues. Germline CDR1 and CDR2: SGHRS and YFSETQ. CDR3 nucleotides: TGCGCCAGCAGCTTGGGGTTCGCAGGGGGCATTGAAAAACTGTTTTTT. It encodes CASSLGFAGGIEKLFF.

As DNA, the CDR3 is TGTGCCAGTAGGACAGGGGGCAATCAGCCCCAGCATTTT. Protein sequence: CASRTGGNQPQHF. V gene TRBV19 combines with J gene TRBJ1-5; 8 nucleotides line up with TRBD1. The CDR3 contains 13 residues. V lost 6 bases to trimming and J lost 2 bases; unmatched junction nucleotides: 0. Per germline, CDR1 LNHDA and CDR2 SQIVND (reference sequence).

V usage is TRBV12-5 and J usage is TRBJ2-1; 12 bases are shared with TRBD2. The junction had 15 bases not matched to a gene; V was cut back by 4 bases and J by 8 bases. CDR1 is LGHNT and CDR2 is FRNRAP in the germline V gene. This CDR3 spans 18 amino acids. The CDR3 protein is CASGSTSPRLAGGYEQFF. CDR3 nucleotide sequence: TGTGCTAGTGGTTCGACGAGCCCACGGCTAGCGGGGGGGTATGAGCAGTTCTTC.

The V and J genes are TRBV9 and TRBJ1-1, with TRBD1 matching 7 bases. With V trimmed by 4 bases and J by 2 bases, 8 bases remained unmatched. Germline-derived CDR1 and CDR2 are SGDLS and YYNGEE. The CDR3 contains 15 residues. Here the CDR3 DNA reads TGTGCCAGCAGCCCCCGCGGGACAGTAAACACTGAAGCTTTCTTT. Its protein is CASSPRGTVNTEAFF.

CDR3 residues: CASTQTTDNEQFF. CDR3 DNA: TGTGCCAGCACCCAAACTACAGACAATGAGCAGTTCTTC. The chain carries TRBV5-4 and TRBJ2-1; D not certain. Germline V gene lookup returns CDR1 SGHNT and CDR2 YYREEE (reference sequence). This CDR3 spans 13 amino acids. Trimming stripped 6 bases from V and 5 bases from J, with 12 bases between.

The gene calls are TRBV5-1 and TRBJ1-5; 7 positions match TRBD1. Germline-derived CDR1 and CDR2 are SGHRS and YFSETQ. The V segment lost 0 bases and the J segment 5 bases; nucleotides outside the gene matches: 8. The CDR3 is made up of 16 amino acids. CDR3 in DNA: TGCGCCAGCAGCTTGGATTCAGGGGGGGGAGATCAGCCCCAGCATTTT. Its protein product is CASSLDSGGGDQPQHF.

The chain is built from TRBV30 and TRBJ1-2, with a weak D call TRBD1 (6 bases). CDR3 length equals 12 residues. Germline CDR1 reads GTSNPN; CDR2 reads SVGIG (reference sequence). V shed 7 bases and J shed 8 bases, with 17 bases lying between them. The CDR3 sequence: CAYGLGARGYTF. The CDR3 bases are TGTGCCTACGGATTGGGGGCGCGAGGCTACACCTTC.

The rearrangement joins TRBV19 to TRBJ1-2, with no clear D. The V end lost 3 bases, the J end lost 5 bases, and 16 bases lay between the germline ends. CDR1 and CDR2 (germline): LNHDA, SQIVND (reference sequence). The CDR3 covers 15 residues. This chain's CDR3 is CASSMLLGTGYGYTF. DNA of the CDR3: TGTGCCAGTAGTATGTTATTAGGAACCGGTTATGGCTACACCTTC.

J is TRBJ2-5 and V is TRBV29-1, with 11 bases lining up with TRBD2. Trimming cost V 2 bases and J 2 bases; bases outside gene matches: 10. The germline V gene encodes CDR1 SQVTM and CDR2 ANQGSEA. This CDR3 spans 17 amino acids. CDR3 nucleotide sequence: TGCAGCGTTGAATATGGGCTAGCGGGGGGCTTACAAGAGACCCAGTACTTC. Translation gives CSVEYGLAGGLQETQYF.

J is TRBJ2-3 and V is TRBV5-4, with 14 bases fitting TRBD2. Trimming removed 4 bases from V and 4 bases from J; junction bases left unmatched: 5. Per germline, CDR1 SGHNT and CDR2 YYREEE (reference sequence). The CDR3 runs 16 residues. The CDR3: CASSPRLAGGPDTQYF. CDR3 sequence (DNA): TGTGCCAGCAGCCCGCGACTAGCGGGGGGGCCAGATACGCAGTATTTT.